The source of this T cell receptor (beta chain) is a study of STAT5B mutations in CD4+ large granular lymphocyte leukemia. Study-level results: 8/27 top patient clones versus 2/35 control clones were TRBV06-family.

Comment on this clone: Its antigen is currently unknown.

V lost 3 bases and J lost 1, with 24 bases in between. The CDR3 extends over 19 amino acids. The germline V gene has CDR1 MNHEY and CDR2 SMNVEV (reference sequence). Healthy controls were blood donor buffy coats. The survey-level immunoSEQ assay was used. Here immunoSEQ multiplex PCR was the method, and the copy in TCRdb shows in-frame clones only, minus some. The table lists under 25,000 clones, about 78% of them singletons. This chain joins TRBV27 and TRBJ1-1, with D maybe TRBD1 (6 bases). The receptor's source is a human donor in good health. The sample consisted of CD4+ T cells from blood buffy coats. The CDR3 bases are TGTGCCAGCAGTTTGTCGACCGGGGGGGCCCCCGGGGGGAACACTGAAGCTTTCTTT. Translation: CASSLSTGGAPGGNTEAFF.